Each of the 3 T cell receptor beta chains below was sequenced from the same sample in a study of T cells after yellow fever vaccination. One entry per CDR3 protein results from TCRdb running MiXCR on the 5' RACE reads. The profile shows about 550,000 distinct CDR3 sequences, roughly a fifth of them singletons. The sequencing here drew on PBMCs, taken 15 days after the yellow fever booster vaccination. Receptors originate from a man aged 25 to 45 who received the YFV17D yellow fever vaccine.

V gene TRBV11-1 combines with J gene TRBJ2-7; no clear D. The CDR3 spans 14 residues. With 2 bases removed from V and 2 bases from J, the gap between germline ends came to 10 bases. Germline assignment: CDR1 SGHAT and CDR2 FQDESV (reference sequence). CDR3 loop: CASSLTDGTYEQYF. In DNA form, the CDR3 reads TGTGCCAGCAGCTTAACGGACGGTACCTACGAGCAGTACTTC.

This clonotype was seen more than once but under ten times. V gene TRBV18 combines with J gene TRBJ2-3; D assignment may be TRBD1 or TRBD2 (5 bases each). V was clipped by 2 bases and J by 1 base, with 10 bases between them. The CDR3 has 15 amino acids. CDR1 is KGHSH and CDR2 is LQKENI in the germline V gene. The CDR3 DNA is TGTGCCAGCTCACCAAGCCCGGGGCGCACAGATACGCAGTATTTT. It codes for CASSPSPGRTDTQYF.

Comments on this clonotype: The germline gene is not matched at one end of the junction; a read error may be the cause. V usage is TRBV24-1 and J usage is TRBJ2-3; maybe TRBD2 (5 bases). Per the germline V gene, CDR1 is KGHDR and CDR2 is SFDVKD. The CDR3 is made up of 14 amino acids. The CDR3 protein is CPTSERAVTDTQYF. CDR3 nucleotide sequence: TGTCCCACCAGTGAGAGGGCAGTCACAGATACGCAGTATTTT.